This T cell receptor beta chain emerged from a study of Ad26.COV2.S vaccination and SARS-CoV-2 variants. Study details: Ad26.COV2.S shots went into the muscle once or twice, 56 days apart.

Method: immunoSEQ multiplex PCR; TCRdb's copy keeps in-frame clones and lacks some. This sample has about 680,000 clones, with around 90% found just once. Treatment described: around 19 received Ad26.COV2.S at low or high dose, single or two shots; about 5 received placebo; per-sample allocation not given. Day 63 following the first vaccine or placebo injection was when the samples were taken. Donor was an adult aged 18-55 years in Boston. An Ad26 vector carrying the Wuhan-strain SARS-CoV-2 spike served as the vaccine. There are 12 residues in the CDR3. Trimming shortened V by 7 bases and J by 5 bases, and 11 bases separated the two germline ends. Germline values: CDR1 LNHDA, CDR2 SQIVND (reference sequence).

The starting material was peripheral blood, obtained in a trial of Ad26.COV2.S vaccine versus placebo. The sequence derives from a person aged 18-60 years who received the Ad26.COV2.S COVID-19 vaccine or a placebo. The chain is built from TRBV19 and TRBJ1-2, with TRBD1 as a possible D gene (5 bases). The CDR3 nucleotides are TGTGCCAGTAAACAGGCGTCATATGGCTACACCTTC. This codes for CASKQASYGYTF. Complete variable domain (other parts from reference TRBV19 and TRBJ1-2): DGGITQSPKYLFRKEGQNVTLSCEQNLNHDAMYWYRQDPGQGLRLIYYSQIVNDFQKGDIAEGYSVSREKKESFPLTVTSAQKNPTAFYLCASKQASYGYTFGSGTRLTVV.